This T cell receptor beta chain was recorded in a study of blood T cell repertoires in COVID-19. For the study at large: From the United States, Italy and Spain came samples of acute and convalescent COVID-19. The cDNA or gDNA used as material had been derived from T cells, B-cell-depleted T cells, or PBMCs.

The CDR3 extends over 16 amino acids. Germline V lookup: CDR1 SGDLS, CDR2 YYNGEE. J lost 2 bases, V lost 0 bases, and 7 bases had no gene match. Allocation to cohorts depended on clinical history reported by the participants. Cohort 3 donors were reported recovered after two negative PCRs, clearance, or symptom resolution. The assay was immunoSEQ multiplex PCR, and TCRdb's table has in-frame clones only and misses some. The sample holds 110,000 to 150,000 clones, about 89% seen once. The chain is built from TRBV9 and TRBJ2-7; 8 bases fit TRBD1. The sequenced sample consisted of PBMCs or T cells enriched from blood (not recorded which). The source of this sequence is a man in his 60s who had recovered from COVID-19. CDR3 amino acids: CASSVAPQGATYEQYF. The CDR3, as DNA: TGTGCCAGCAGCGTAGCTCCCCAGGGGGCTACCTACGAGCAGTACTTC.